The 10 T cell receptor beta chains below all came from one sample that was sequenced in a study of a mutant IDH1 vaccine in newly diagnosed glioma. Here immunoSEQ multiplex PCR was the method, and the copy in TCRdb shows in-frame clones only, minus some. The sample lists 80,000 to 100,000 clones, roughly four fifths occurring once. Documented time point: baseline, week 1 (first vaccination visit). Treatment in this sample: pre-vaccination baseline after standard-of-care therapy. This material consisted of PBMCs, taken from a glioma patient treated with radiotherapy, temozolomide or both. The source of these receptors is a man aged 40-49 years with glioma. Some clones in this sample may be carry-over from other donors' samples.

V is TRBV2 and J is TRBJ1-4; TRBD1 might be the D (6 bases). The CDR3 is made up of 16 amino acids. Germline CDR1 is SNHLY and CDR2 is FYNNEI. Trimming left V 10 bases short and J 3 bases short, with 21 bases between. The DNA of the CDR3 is TGTGCCACCACCGGGACATTGGGTCCTGCTAATGAAAAACTGTTTTTT. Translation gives CATTGTLGPANEKLFF.

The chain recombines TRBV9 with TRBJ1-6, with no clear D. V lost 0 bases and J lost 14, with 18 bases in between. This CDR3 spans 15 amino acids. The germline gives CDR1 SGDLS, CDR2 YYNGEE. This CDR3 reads CASSVELVGAVTLHF. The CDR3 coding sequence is TGTGCCAGCAGCGTAGAATTGGTTGGTGCGGTTACCCTCCACTTT.

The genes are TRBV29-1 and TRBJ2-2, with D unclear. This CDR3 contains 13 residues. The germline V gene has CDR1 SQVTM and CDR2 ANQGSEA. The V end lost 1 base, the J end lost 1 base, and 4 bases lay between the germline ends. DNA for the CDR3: TGCAGCGTTGAAGGCAAGAACACCGGGGAGCTGTTTTTT. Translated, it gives CSVEGKNTGELFF.

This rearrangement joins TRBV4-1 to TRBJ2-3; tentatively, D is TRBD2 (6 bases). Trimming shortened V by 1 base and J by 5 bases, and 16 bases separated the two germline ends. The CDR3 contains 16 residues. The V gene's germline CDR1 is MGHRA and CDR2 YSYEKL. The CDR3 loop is CASSQGWGREVDTQYF. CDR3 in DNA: TGCGCCAGCAGCCAAGGGTGGGGAAGGGAGGTAGATACGCAGTATTTT.

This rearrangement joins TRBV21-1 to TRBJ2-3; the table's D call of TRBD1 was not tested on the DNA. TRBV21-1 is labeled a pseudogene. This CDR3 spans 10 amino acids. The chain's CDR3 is CASRDNTQYF. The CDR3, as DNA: TGTGCCAGCAGAGACAATACGCAGTATTTT.

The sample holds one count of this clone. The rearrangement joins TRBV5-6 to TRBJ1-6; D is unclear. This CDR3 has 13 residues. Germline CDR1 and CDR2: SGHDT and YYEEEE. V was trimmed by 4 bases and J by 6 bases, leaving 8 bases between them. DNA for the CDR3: TGTGCCAGCAGCCCCACGGTTAATTCACCCCTCCACTTT. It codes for CASSPTVNSPLHF.

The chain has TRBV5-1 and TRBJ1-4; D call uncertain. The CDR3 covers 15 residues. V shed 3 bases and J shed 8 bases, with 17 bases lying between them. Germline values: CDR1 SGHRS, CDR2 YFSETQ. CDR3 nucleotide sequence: TGCGCCAGCAGCTCCGGACGGAGTTATTCGGAAAAACTGTTTTTT. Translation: CASSSGRSYSEKLFF.

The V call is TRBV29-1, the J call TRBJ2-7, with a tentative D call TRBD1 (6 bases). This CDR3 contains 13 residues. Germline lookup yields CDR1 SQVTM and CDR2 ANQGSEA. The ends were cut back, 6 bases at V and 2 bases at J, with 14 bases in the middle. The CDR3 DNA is TGCAGCGTCAGACAGGTGGCTACCTACGAGCAGTACTTC. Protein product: CSVRQVATYEQYF.

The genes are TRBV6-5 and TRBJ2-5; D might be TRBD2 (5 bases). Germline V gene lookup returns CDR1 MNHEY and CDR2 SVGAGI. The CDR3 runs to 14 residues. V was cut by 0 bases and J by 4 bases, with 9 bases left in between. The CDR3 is CASSYSTNPETQYF. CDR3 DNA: TGTGCCAGCAGTTACTCGACTAATCCAGAGACCCAGTACTTC.

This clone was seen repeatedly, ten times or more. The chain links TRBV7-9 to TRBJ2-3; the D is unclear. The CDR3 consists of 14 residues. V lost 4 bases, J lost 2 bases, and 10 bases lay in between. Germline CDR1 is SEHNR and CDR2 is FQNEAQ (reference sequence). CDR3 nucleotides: TGTGCCAGCAGCTGGTCCCTGAACACAGATACGCAGTATTTT. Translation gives CASSWSLNTDTQYF.